Sequencing of this T cell receptor (beta chain) was carried out in a study of shared clonotypes between healthy human individuals. The study's findings and limits: Some clonotypes were shared by all four sorted-subset donors, while others were not shared. The non-shared ones had lower generation probabilities than the shared ones.

Those who donated were healthy HIV-negative adults, with no recent acute infections or vaccinations reported. Generated by immunoSEQ multiplex PCR, the TCRdb table keeps only in-frame clones and is missing some. The sample gives about 690,000 clones, around 90% of which show up once; about 34% is in the top ten. This CDR3 comprises 19 residues. The V and J ends lost 0 bases and 3 bases, in that order; junction bases with no gene match: 12. The germline gives CDR1 SGDLS, CDR2 YYNGEE. Points on this clone: Antigen unknown.

The TCR comes from a young man in good health. Some clones in this sample may be carry-over from other donors' samples. Sample: memory CD8+ T cells from PBMCs. Subset here: CD45RO+ cells pooled with CCR7-negative TemRA cells. The rearrangement joins TRBV9 to TRBJ2-2; TRBD2 aligns across 9 bases. CDR3 sequence: CASSVATSGPLTYTGELFF. CDR3 DNA: TGTGCCAGCAGCGTAGCGACTAGCGGCCCACTTACTTACACCGGGGAGCTGTTTTTT.